This T cell receptor beta chain emerged from a study of blood T cell repertoires in COVID-19. Germline CDR1 is MNHNS and CDR2 is SASEGT. This CDR3 comprises 15 residues. Trimming removed 1 base from V and 0 bases from J, with 8 bases in between. Some clones are missing from TCRdb's copy, which holds only in-frame ones; the method was immunoSEQ multiplex PCR. The profile covers hundreds of thousands of clones, with approximately 90% appearing a single time and less than 3.5% taken by the ten largest. The TCR comes from a young woman who had recovered from COVID-19. J is TRBJ2-3 and V is TRBV6-1; a weak D match, TRBD2 (5 bases). Sequenced: peripheral blood. The CDR3 here is CASSEEVASTDTQYF. CDR3 nucleotides: TGTGCCAGCAGTGAAGAGGTAGCGAGCACAGATACGCAGTATTTT.